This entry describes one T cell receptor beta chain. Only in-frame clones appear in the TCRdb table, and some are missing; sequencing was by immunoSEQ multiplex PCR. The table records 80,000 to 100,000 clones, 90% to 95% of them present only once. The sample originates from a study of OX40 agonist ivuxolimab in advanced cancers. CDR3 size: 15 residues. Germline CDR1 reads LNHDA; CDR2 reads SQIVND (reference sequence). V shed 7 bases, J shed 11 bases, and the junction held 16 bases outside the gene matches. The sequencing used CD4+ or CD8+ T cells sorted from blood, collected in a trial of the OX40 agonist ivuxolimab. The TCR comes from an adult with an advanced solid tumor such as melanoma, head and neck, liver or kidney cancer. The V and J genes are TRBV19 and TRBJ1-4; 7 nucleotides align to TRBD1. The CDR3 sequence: CASTPNRGPFGKLFF. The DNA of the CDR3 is TGTGCCAGTACCCCAAACAGGGGCCCGTTCGGGAAACTGTTTTTT.